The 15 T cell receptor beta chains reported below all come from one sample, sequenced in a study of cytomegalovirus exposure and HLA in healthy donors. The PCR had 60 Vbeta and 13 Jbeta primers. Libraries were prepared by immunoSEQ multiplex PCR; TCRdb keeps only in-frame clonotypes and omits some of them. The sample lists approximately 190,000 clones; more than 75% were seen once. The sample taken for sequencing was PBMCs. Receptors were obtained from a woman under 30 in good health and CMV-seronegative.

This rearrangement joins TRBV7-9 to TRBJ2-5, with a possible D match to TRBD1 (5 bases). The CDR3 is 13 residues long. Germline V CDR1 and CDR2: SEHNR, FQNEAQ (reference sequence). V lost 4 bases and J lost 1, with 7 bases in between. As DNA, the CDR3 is TGTGCCAGCAGCTACGACAGCCAAGAGACCCAGTACTTC. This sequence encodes CASSYDSQETQYF.

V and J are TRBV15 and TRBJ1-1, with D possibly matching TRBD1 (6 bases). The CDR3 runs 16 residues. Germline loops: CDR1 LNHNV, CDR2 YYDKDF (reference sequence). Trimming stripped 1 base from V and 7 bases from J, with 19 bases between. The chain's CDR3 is CATSRGQGLGSGEAFF. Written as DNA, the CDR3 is TGTGCCACCAGCAGAGGGCAGGGGTTAGGTAGTGGTGAAGCTTTCTTT.

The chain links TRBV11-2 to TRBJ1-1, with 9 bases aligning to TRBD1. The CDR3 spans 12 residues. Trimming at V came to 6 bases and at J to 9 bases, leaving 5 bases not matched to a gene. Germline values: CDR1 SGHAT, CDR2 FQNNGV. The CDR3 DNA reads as TGTGCCAGCAGTTTTGGGACAGGGAAAGCTTTCTTT. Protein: CASSFGTGKAFF.

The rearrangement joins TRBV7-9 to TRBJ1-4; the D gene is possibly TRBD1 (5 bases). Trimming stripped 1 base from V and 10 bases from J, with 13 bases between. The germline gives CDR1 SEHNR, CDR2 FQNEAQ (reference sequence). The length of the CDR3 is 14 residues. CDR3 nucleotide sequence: TGTGCCAGCAGCTTAGGGCAGGGCCAGGCAAAACTGTTTTTT. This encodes CASSLGQGQAKLFF. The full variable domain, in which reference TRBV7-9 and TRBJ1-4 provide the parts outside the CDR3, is DTGVSQNPRHKITKRGQNVTFRCDPISEHNRLYWYRQTLGQGPEFLTYFQNEAQLEKSRLLSDRFSAERPKGSFSTLEIQRTEQGDSAMYLCASSLGQGQAKLFFGSGTQLSVL.

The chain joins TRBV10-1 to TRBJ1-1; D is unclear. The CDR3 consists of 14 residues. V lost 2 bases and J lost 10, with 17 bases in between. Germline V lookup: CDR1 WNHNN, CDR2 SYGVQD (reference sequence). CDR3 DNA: TGCGCCAGCAGTGAGAAGCTCGCTTCCCCGGGAGCTTTCTTT. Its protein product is CASSEKLASPGAFF.

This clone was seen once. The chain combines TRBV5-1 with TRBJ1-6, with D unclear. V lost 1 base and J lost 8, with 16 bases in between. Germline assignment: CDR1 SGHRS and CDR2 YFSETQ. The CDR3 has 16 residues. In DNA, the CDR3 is TGCGCCAGCAGCTTGAAAACGGTCGGGAGGGATTCACCCCTCCACTTT. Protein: CASSLKTVGRDSPLHF. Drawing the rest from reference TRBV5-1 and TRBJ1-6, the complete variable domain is KAGVTQTPRYLIKTRGQQVTLSCSPISGHRSVSWYQQTPGQGLQFLFEYFSETQRNKGNFPGRFSGRQFSNSRSEMNVSTLELGDSALYLCASSLKTVGRDSPLHFGNGTRLTVT.

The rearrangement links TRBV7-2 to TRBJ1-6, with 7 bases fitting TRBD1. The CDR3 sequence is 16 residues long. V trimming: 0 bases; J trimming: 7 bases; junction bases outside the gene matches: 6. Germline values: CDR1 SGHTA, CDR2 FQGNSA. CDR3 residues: CASSLAGRGINSPLHF. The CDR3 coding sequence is TGTGCCAGCAGCTTAGCGGGCAGGGGGATCAATTCACCCCTCCACTTT.

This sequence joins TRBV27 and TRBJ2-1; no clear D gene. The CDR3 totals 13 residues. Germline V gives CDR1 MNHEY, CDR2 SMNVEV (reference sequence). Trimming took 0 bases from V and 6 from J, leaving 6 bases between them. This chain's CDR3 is CASSLSGRNEQFF. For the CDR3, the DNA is TGTGCCAGCAGTTTATCTGGGCGCAATGAGCAGTTCTTC.

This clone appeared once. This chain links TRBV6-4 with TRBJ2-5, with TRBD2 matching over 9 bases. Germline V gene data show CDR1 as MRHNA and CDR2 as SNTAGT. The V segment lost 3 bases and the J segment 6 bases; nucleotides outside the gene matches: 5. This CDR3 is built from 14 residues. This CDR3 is CASSESSGRQTQYF. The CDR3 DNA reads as TGTGCCAGCAGTGAGAGTAGCGGGAGACAGACCCAGTACTTC.

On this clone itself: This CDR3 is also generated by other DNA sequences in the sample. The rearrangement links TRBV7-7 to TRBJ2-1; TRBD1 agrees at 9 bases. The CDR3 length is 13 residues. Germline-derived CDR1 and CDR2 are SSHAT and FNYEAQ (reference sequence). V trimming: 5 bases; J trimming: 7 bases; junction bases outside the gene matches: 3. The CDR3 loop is CASSLGQGNEQFF. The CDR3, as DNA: TGTGCCAGCAGCCTAGGACAGGGGAATGAGCAGTTCTTC.

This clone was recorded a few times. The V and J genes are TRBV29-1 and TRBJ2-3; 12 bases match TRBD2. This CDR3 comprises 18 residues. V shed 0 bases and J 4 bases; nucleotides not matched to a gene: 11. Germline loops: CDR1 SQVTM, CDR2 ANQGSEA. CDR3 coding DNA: TGCAGCGTTGAAGACTGGACTAGCGGGAATACGGCCTCAGATACGCAGTATTTT. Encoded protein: CSVEDWTSGNTASDTQYF.

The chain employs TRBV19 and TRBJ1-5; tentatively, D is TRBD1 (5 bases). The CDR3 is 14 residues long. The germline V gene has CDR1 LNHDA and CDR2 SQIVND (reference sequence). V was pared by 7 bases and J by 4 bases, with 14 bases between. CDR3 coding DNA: TGTGCCAGTATCCAATACGGGGGGAATCAGCCCCAGCATTTT. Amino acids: CASIQYGGNQPQHF.

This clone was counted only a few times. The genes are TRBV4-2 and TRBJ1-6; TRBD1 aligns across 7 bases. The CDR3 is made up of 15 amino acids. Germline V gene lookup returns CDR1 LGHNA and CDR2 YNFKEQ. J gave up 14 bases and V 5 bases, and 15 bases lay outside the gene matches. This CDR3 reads CASSSWGQQTESLHF. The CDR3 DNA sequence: TGTGCCAGCAGCTCCTGGGGACAGCAGACCGAATCCCTCCACTTT.

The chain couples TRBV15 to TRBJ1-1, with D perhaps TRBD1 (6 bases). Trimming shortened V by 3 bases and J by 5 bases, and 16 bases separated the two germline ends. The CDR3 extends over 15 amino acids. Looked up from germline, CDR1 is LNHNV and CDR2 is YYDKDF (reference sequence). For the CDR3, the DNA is TGTGCCACCAGCAGGGGCCAGGGGATGAGGACTGAAGCTTTCTTT. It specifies CATSRGQGMRTEAFF.

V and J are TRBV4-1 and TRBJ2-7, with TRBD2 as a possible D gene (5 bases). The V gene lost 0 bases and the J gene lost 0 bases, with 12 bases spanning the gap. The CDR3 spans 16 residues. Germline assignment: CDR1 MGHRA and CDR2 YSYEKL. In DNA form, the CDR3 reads TGCGCCAGCAGCCAAGAGACAAGCGGCAGCTCCTACGAGCAGTACTTC. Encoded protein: CASSQETSGSSYEQYF.